The 11 T cell receptor beta chains given below trace back to one sample, sequenced in a study of T cell changes during pregnancy in multiple sclerosis. The data were produced by immunoSEQ multiplex PCR, yet TCRdb's version contains in-frame clones alone and is incomplete. Of about 51,000 clones in the sample, 85% to 95% were seen once. The sample here was CD4+ T cells from peripheral blood mononuclear cells, taken in the third trimester of pregnancy. The origin of the receptors is a female donor with multiple sclerosis, enrolled in a pregnancy study.

The chain links TRBV19 to TRBJ2-7, with D possibly being TRBD1 (7 bases). CDR3 size: 15 residues. Germline assignment: CDR1 LNHDA and CDR2 SQIVND (reference sequence). V was pared by 5 bases and J by 5 bases, with 19 bases between. The CDR3 nucleotides are TGTGCCAGTAGTCCCTCGACAGGGAGGAAGAACGAGCAGTACTTC. It codes for CASSPSTGRKNEQYF.

The chain uses TRBV5-1 and TRBJ1-1; TRBD1 agrees at 7 bases. CDR1 is SGHRS and CDR2 is YFSETQ in the germline V gene. This CDR3 region has 14 residues. V shed 4 bases and J 8 bases; nucleotides not matched to a gene: 11. The CDR3 loop reads CASSSEGARSEAFF. The CDR3, as DNA: TGCGCCAGCAGCAGCGAGGGGGCGCGTTCAGAAGCTTTCTTT. The whole variable domain, filled in from reference TRBV5-1 and TRBJ1-1, reads KAGVTQTPRYLIKTRGQQVTLSCSPISGHRSVSWYQQTPGQGLQFLFEYFSETQRNKGNFPGRFSGRQFSNSRSEMNVSTLELGDSALYLCASSSEGARSEAFFGQGTRLTVV.

This clone was seen just once. The chain has TRBV19 and TRBJ2-7, with a tentative D call TRBD2 (6 bases). Germline V gives CDR1 LNHDA, CDR2 SQIVND (reference sequence). Trimming cost V 5 bases and J 1 base, with 21 bases left between them. The CDR3 runs 17 residues. The CDR3 region has the DNA TGTGCCAGTAGTCCCTCCTTGGTTAGCGGTTGGTCCTACGAGCAGTACTTC. Translating it yields CASSPSLVSGWSYEQYF.

The V gene is TRBV5-1, the J gene TRBJ2-5, with 10 bases that match TRBD1. Germline V gene sequence: CDR1 SGHRS, CDR2 YFSETQ. Trimming took 6 bases from V and 4 from J; bases not matched to a gene: 9. The CDR3 length is 15 residues. Written as DNA, the CDR3 is TGCGCCAGCACCCCGGTCGGACAGGGGGGAGAGACCCAGTACTTC. Residues: CASTPVGQGGETQYF.

The chain combines TRBV4-2 with TRBJ1-4, with TRBD1 matching over 7 bases. This CDR3 has 15 amino acids. Germline V CDR1 and CDR2: LGHNA, YNFKEQ. V shed 4 bases and J 1 base; nucleotides not matched to a gene: 3. The CDR3 region has the DNA TGTGCCAGCAGCCCCACAGGGGAAACTAATGAAAAACTGTTTTTT. Encoded protein: CASSPTGETNEKLFF.

This clone was counted once. The gene calls are TRBV18 and TRBJ2-2, with D unresolved. Between the trimmed V and J ends, which lost 3 bases and 9 bases, there was a span of 8 bases. The CDR3 extends over 12 amino acids. Germline CDR1 KGHSH, CDR2 LQKENI. CDR3 DNA sequence: TGTGCCAGCTCACCCGCGCGTAGGGAGCTGTTTTTT. Amino acid sequence: CASSPARRELFF.

This rearrangement joins TRBV28 to TRBJ2-7; TRBD2 matches 10 bases. Germline trimming cut 9 bases from V and 2 bases from J; bases unmatched to any gene: 7. The CDR3 is 14 residues long. CDR1 MDHEN and CDR2 SYDVKM come from the germline V gene. In DNA form, the CDR3 reads TGTGCCAGTCCCGGACTAGCGGCCACCTACGAGCAGTACTTC. Protein sequence: CASPGLAATYEQYF.

This clone appeared a few times. V usage is TRBV19 and J usage is TRBJ2-2, with 7 bases identical to TRBD1. The V and J ends lost 7 bases and 4 bases, in that order; junction bases with no gene match: 9. The germline V gene encodes CDR1 LNHDA and CDR2 SQIVND (reference sequence). The CDR3 has 15 amino acids. Here the CDR3 reads CASKIEGAPTGELFF. The CDR3 coding sequence is TGTGCCAGTAAGATCGAGGGGGCGCCCACCGGGGAGCTGTTTTTT.

The rearrangement uses TRBV5-4 and TRBJ2-1; TRBD2 might be the D (6 bases). V dropped 0 bases and J dropped 4 bases, with 8 bases sitting between them. In germline, CDR1 is SGHNT, CDR2 YYREEE (reference sequence). This CDR3 contains 14 residues. DNA for the CDR3: TGTGCCAGCAGCTTGGGGGGGAGGTACAATGAGCAGTTCTTC. Residues: CASSLGGRYNEQFF.

This clone came up once. The rearrangement uses TRBV6-5 and TRBJ1-4; D may be TRBD1 (6 bases). CDR1 MNHEY and CDR2 SVGAGI come from the germline V gene. This CDR3 spans 13 amino acids. Trimming shortened V by 6 bases and J by 5 bases, and 10 bases separated the two germline ends. The DNA of the CDR3 is TGTGCCAGCAGGACAGGCCCGAATGAAAAACTGTTTTTT. Its translation is CASRTGPNEKLFF.

J is TRBJ2-3 and V is TRBV6-4, with D possibly being TRBD2 (6 bases). V was pared by 6 bases and J by 2 bases, with 12 bases between. From germline, CDR1 is MRHNA and CDR2 SNTAGT. The CDR3 length is 14 residues. The CDR3 DNA reads TGTGCCAGCAGCGAGAGCGGGCCCACAGATACGCAGTATTTT. Protein sequence: CASSESGPTDTQYF.